Listed below are T cell receptor beta chains from one sample, sequenced in a study of blood T cell repertoires in COVID-19. Sequencing used immunoSEQ multiplex PCR; TCRdb keeps in-frame clones, though not all of them. The repertoire holds 410,000 or so clones, with 75% to 90% as singletons. The source material was peripheral blood. Receptors were obtained from a woman aged 25 to 45 with active or convalescent COVID-19. CDR3s include the opening cysteine and the closing phenylalanine or tryptophan. A D gene is named only where the DNA matches it firmly. Clone size is not always given. Where it is, it says once, few, many or a class for expanded clones.

v_call,clone_size,d_call,j_call,cdr3_aa,cdr3_nt
TRBV25-1,.,.,TRBJ2-5,CASRRSATYIQETQYF,TGTGCCAGCAGAAGGAGCGCGACCTATATCCAAGAGACCCAGTACTTC
TRBV7-8,.,TRBD2,TRBJ2-3,CASSFVSGTTDTQYF,TGTGCCAGCAGCTTCGTAAGCGGGACCACAGATACGCAGTATTTT
TRBV28,.,TRBD1,TRBJ1-4,CASTRLRDSPNEKLFF,TGTGCCAGCACCCGACTAAGGGACAGCCCTAATGAAAAACTGTTTTTT
TRBV7-6,.,.,TRBJ2-5,CASSLEGGDGGAQYF,TGTGCCAGCAGCTTAGAGGGCGGAGACGGGGGTGCCCAGTACTTC
TRBV10-3,.,TRBD2,TRBJ2-7,CAITAGGLSYEQYF,TGTGCCATCACTGCGGGGGGCCTTTCCTACGAGCAGTACTTC
TRBV12-3/TRBV12-4,few,.,TRBJ1-2,CASSLNYGYTF,TGTGCCAGCAGTCTGAACTATGGCTACACCTTC
TRBV7-6,.,.,TRBJ1-1,CASSWEGSLEAFF,TGTGCCAGCAGCTGGGAGGGGAGCCTTGAAGCTTTCTTT
TRBV5-1,.,TRBD1,TRBJ2-2,CASSPGTGDTGELFF,TGCGCCAGCAGCCCCGGGACAGGGGACACCGGGGAGCTGTTTTTT
TRBV19,.,.,TRBJ1-5,CASSNRRGVKSNQPQHF,TGTGCCAGTAGTAATCGCAGGGGAGTAAAGAGCAATCAGCCCCAGCATTTT
TRBV5-1,.,.,TRBJ2-1,CASSLVLGVYNEQFF,TGCGCCAGCAGCTTGGTGCTAGGGGTATACAATGAGCAGTTCTTC
TRBV12-3/TRBV12-4,.,.,TRBJ1-1,CASSFRQNTEAFF,TGTGCCAGCAGTTTTAGACAGAACACTGAAGCTTTCTTT
TRBV7-2,few,.,TRBJ2-5,CASSLAAYQETQYF,TGTGCCAGCAGCTTAGCGGCTTACCAAGAGACCCAGTACTTC
TRBV6-5,.,TRBD1,TRBJ1-2,CASSRDRNYGYTF,TGTGCCAGCAGCCGGGACAGGAACTATGGCTACACCTTC
TRBV6-5,.,.,TRBJ1-2,CASSSDGPVQGGYTF,TGTGCCAGCAGTTCCGACGGACCTGTTCAGGGTGGCTACACCTTC
TRBV27,.,.,TRBJ2-3,CASSLGLAQYF,TGTGCCAGCAGTTTAGGACTCGCGCAGTATTTT
TRBV7-6,.,TRBD2,TRBJ2-7,CASSSIMGGGDYEQYF,TGTGCCAGCAGCTCGATAATGGGCGGGGGGGACTACGAGCAGTACTTC
TRBV11-2,.,TRBD2,TRBJ2-2,CASSLSFGLAGAAGELFF,TGTGCCAGCAGCTTAAGCTTTGGACTAGCGGGAGCGGCGGGGGAGCTGTTTTTT
TRBV1,.,.,TRBJ2-7,CTSSQDRPTERGGKYEQYF,TGCACCAGCAGCCAAGACCGCCCTACTGAGCGGGGGGGCAAATACGAGCAGTACTTC
TRBV5-4,.,.,TRBJ2-3,CASSLDYTDTQYF,TGTGCCAGCAGCTTGGACTACACAGATACGCAGTATTTT
TRBV6-4,.,.,TRBJ2-2,CASSPRGAEDTGELFF,TGTGCCAGCAGTCCACGTGGGGCCGAGGACACCGGGGAGCTGTTTTTT
TRBV11-2,.,TRBD1,TRBJ2-7,CASSLKAPGTGGREQYF,TGTGCCAGCAGCTTAAAGGCCCCCGGGACAGGGGGTAGGGAGCAGTACTTC
TRBV18,.,TRBD2,TRBJ2-6,CASSPPVMTSSSGANVLTF,TGTGCCAGCTCACCACCGGTCATGACTAGCTCTTCTGGGGCCAACGTCCTGACTTTC
TRBV11-2,.,TRBD2,TRBJ2-7,CASSTLAGEPYEQYF,TGTGCCAGCAGCACCTTAGCGGGGGAGCCCTACGAGCAGTACTTC
TRBV6-5,.,.,TRBJ2-3,CASSKRRGHTDTQYF,TGTGCCAGCAGCAAACGGAGGGGGCACACAGATACGCAGTATTTT
TRBV3-1/TRBV3-2,.,.,TRBJ2-1,CASSQEGSPRTYNEQFF,TGTGCCAGCAGCCAAGAAGGCTCACCCAGGACCTACAATGAGCAGTTCTTC
TRBV25-1,.,TRBD1,TRBJ1-1,CASSDNPTGGRTEAFF,TGTGCCAGCAGTGATAACCCGACAGGGGGCCGGACTGAAGCTTTCTTT
TRBV2,once,.,TRBJ1-4,CASSESRGRDNEKLFF,TGTGCCAGCAGTGAAAGCAGGGGCAGAGATAATGAAAAACTGTTTTTT
TRBV19,.,.,TRBJ1-2,CASSPHRAGYTF,TGTGCCAGTAGTCCCCACAGGGCTGGCTACACCTTC
TRBV5-1,.,.,TRBJ1-1,CASSSGQNTEAFF,TGCGCCAGCAGCTCGGGACAGAACACTGAAGCTTTCTTT
TRBV3-1/TRBV3-2,.,TRBD2,TRBJ2-3,CASSRTSGYTDTQYF,TGTGCCAGCTCCCGGACTAGCGGATACACAGATACGCAGTATTTT
TRBV5-4,.,TRBD1,TRBJ1-6,CASSSGVGGQANSPLHF,TGTGCCAGCAGCTCTGGGGTAGGGGGACAGGCTAATTCACCCCTCCACTTT